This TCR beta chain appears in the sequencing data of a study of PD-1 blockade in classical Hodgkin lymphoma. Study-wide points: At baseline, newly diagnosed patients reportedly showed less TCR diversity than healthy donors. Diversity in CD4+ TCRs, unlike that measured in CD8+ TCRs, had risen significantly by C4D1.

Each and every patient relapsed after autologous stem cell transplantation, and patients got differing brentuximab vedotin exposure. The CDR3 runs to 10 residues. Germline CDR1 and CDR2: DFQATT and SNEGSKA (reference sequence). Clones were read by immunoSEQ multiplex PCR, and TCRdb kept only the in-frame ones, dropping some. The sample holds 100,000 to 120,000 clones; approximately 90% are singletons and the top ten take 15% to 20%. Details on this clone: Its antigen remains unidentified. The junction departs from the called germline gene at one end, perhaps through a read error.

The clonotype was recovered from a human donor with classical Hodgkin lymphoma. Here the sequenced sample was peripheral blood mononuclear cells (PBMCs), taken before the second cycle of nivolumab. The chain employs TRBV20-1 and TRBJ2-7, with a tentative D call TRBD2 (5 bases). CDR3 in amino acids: CSARGRVGSF. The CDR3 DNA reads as TGCAGTGCTAGAGGGCGGGTGGGCTCCTTC.